The clone carrying this T cell receptor beta chain was counted a few times. Its antigen remains unknown. The source of the sample is a study of T-cell memory formation after mild COVID-19. Whole-study findings and limits: Among CD4+ contracting clones, most were CM and EM, and CD8+ ones EMRA. Some SARS-CoV-2-responding clones were already detected in memory before infection.

TCRdb independently ran MiXCR on the 5' RACE reads; one entry per CDR3 protein. The sample holds around 450,000 distinct CDR3 sequences, approximately 24% seen once. The CDR3 extends over 16 amino acids. Germline V CDR1 and CDR2: DFQATT, SNEGSKA (reference sequence). After removal of 3 bases from V and 2 bases from J, the junction contained 6 bases not matched to a gene. The sequenced material came from PBMCs or a T cell subset sorted from them (not recorded which). J is TRBJ2-4 and V is TRBV20-1, with 11 nucleotides matching TRBD2. The receptor's source is an adult woman who had mild COVID-19 (a few samples of this study predate the infection). Cell type and time point are not known. This chain's CDR3 is CSARILAGGPKNIQYF. CDR3 nucleotide sequence: TGCAGTGCTAGGATCCTAGCGGGAGGTCCCAAAAACATTCAGTACTTC.